The following is a T cell receptor (beta chain) sequence with its context. Its cognate antigen has yet to be identified. Base quality data are lacking; no much larger clone is found one base away. Between the V and J ends, shortened by 1 base and 5 bases respectively, the junction contains 17 bases. CDR1 SGHVS and CDR2 FNYEAQ were looked up in the germline V gene. The CDR3 runs 16 residues from the cysteine to the phenylalanine. Of all the DNA, just the CDR3 is kept, 48 bases in frame from base 1. This sample stems from a study of T cells in localized non-small cell lung cancer (dated by TCRdb to 2018 to 2020). At the level of the whole study: The study analyzed T cell repertoires of around 250 early-stage NSCLC patients, comparing tumors and uninvolved tumor-adjacent lungs. The cohort comprised roughly 240 treatment-naïve NSCLC patients with resected, localized lung tumors. A mean age of 66.3 years was recorded for the NSCLC patients, of whom 120 to 150 were male and 95 to 110 were female.

Broader findings and caveats from the paper: Uninvolved tumor-adjacent lung showed the highest T cell clonality, higher than tumor, which suggests more focused antigenic responses in the uninvolved tumor-adjacent lung. Because multi-region tumor sequencing was not done, intratumor heterogeneity could not be ruled out. Of the top 100 tumor clones, a median of roughly 53 were detected in paired uninvolved adjacent lung; some 28 were also among that lung's top 100. Since the design was exploratory, TCR variables were selected using unadjusted p-values with no false-discovery rate correction. Longer overall survival was associated with higher T cell density in blood, whereas shorter survival was associated with higher clonality in adjacent lung.

At diagnosis, peripheral blood, uninvolved tumor-adjacent lung and tumor were collected and were preserved as a mix of fresh-frozen and FFPE material. Blood samples were analyzed as peripheral blood mononuclear cells for TCR repertoire profiling. The immunoSEQ Assay was used to sequence TCR beta CDR3 regions from DNA. The paper's data handling went like this. To compute T cell density, TCR beta template counts were normalized to usable DNA, which was estimated by amplifying housekeeping genes. The preseqR package was used to estimate richness by extrapolating to 400,000 templates for PBMC samples and to 120,000 templates for tissue samples. Clonality was calculated as one minus Pielou's evenness. To identify tissue-enriched TCRs, differential abundance testing was run on productive amino-acid clonotypes with a minimum total count of 5 and an alpha of 0.1. The Jaccard Index and the Morisita Overlap Index were used to measure how much the repertoires overlapped between compartments. GLIPH grouped TCR beta CDR3s together with public tetramer-defined viral CDR3s, and a viral motif had to include at least three viral sequences and show V-gene enrichment. Not all clones reach the TCRdb copy of this immuneACCESS table, which keeps in-frame sequences only. Checked studies attribute under half of the gap to unresolved V genes and leave the rest unexplained. Clonal size and the V and J genes are those of that table, whereas D and trimming came from the DNA. Within this sample are about 23,000 clones, with approximately 83% of them counted one time only. The top ten hold approximately 5% of the sample.

This sequence originates from a man aged 40-75 years with stage II lung adenocarcinoma. Recombination joined TRBV7-6 with TRBJ1-1; the D gene cannot be named for sure. The material was PBMCs, obtained before any cancer treatment. The CDR3 protein sequence reads: CASSLDRETSGTEAFF. The nucleotide sequence reads as follows: TGTGCCAGCAGCTTAGACCGGGAAACCTCAGGAACTGAAGCTTTCTTT.